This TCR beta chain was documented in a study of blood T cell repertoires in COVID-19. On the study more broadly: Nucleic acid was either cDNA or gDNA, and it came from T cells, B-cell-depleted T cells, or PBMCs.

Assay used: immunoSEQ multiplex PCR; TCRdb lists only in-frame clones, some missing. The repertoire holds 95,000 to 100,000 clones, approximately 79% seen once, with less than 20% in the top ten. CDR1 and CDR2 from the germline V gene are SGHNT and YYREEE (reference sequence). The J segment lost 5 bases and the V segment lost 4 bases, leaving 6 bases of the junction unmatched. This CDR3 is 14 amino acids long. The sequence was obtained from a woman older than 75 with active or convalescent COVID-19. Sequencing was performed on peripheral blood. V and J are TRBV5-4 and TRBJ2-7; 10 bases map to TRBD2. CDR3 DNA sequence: TGTGCCAGCAGCCCTAGCGGGAGTCCCCACGAGCAGTACTTC. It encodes CASSPSGSPHEQYF. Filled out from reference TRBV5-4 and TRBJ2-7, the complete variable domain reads ETGVTQSPTHLIKTRGQQVTLRCSSQSGHNTVSWYQQALGQGPQFIFQYYREEENGRGNFPPRFSGLQFPNYSSELNVNALELDDSALYLCASSPSGSPHEQYFGPGTRLTVT.